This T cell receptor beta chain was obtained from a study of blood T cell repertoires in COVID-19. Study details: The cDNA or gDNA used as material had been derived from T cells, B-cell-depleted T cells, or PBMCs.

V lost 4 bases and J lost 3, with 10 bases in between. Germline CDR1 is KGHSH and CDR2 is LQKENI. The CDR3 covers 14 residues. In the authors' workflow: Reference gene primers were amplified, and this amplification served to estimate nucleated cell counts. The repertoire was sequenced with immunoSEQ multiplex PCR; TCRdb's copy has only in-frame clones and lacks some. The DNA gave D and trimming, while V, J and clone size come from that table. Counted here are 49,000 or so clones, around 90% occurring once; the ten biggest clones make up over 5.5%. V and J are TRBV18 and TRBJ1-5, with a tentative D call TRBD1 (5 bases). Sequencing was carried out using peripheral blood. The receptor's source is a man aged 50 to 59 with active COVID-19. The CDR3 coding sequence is TGTGCCAGCTCACTACAGGTAAACAATCAGCCCCAGCATTTT. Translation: CASSLQVNNQPQHF.